The 25 T cell receptor beta chains reported below all come from one sample, sequenced in a study of blood T cell repertoires in COVID-19 (dated by TCRdb to the early 2020s). Library construction relied on the immunoSEQ multiplex PCR assay. TCRdb holds this immuneACCESS table with in-frame rearrangements only. Some clones are missing; in checked studies, unresolved V genes explain under half, and the rest has no known cause. Across this sample there are about 280,000 clones, with over 75% seen only once. The biggest ten clones account for just under 9.5% of the sample. Sequenced material: peripheral blood. The receptor source for this set is a man younger than 35 with active or convalescent COVID-19.

The chain joins TRBV12-5 to TRBJ1-1; D call uncertain. The CDR3 length is 12 residues. CDR1 and CDR2 (germline): LGHNT, FRNRAP. V was clipped by 5 bases and J by 5 bases, with 9 bases between them. The CDR3 spells CASGLGDTEAFF. CDR3 bases: TGTGCTAGTGGTCTCGGGGATACTGAAGCTTTCTTT.

The CDR3 region has the DNA TGTGCCAGCAGCGTAGAGGGGGTTAACACCGGGGAGCTGTTTTTT. Residues: CASSVEGVNTGELFF. The rearrangement links TRBV9 to TRBJ2-2; perhaps TRBD1 as D (6 bases). Germline loops: CDR1 SGDLS, CDR2 YYNGEE. This CDR3 has 15 residues. Trimming removed 0 bases at V and 2 bases at J, with 8 bases between.

This clone has a single count. J is TRBJ1-1 and V is TRBV6-5, with TRBD1 matching over 10 bases. CDR1 and CDR2 (germline): MNHEY, SVGAGI. The CDR3 runs to 15 residues. V was clipped by 0 bases and J by 4 bases; unmatched bases: 2. CDR3 sequence reads: CASSYSGTGATEAFF. CDR3 coding DNA: TGTGCCAGCAGTTACTCGGGGACAGGGGCCACTGAAGCTTTCTTT.

This clone showed up just a few times. The chain carries TRBV3-1 (or the pseudogene TRBV3-2) and TRBJ1-2, with D perhaps matching TRBD1 (6 bases). Trimming shortened V by 4 bases and J by 0 bases, and 15 bases separated the two germline ends. Germline V gene data show CDR1 as LGHDT and CDR2 as YNNKEL (reference sequence). This CDR3 has 16 amino acids. CDR3 sequence (DNA): TGTGCCAGCAGCCGACAGGTACCCCCCACTAACTATGGCTACACCTTC. It codes for CASSRQVPPTNYGYTF.

This chain joins TRBV5-6 and TRBJ2-7; D is unresolved. Germline assignment: CDR1 SGHDT and CDR2 YYEEEE. Trimming pared 2 bases from V and 2 bases from J, leaving 8 bases between. This CDR3 spans 13 amino acids. CDR3 residues: CASSFPHAYEQYF. The CDR3 DNA sequence: TGTGCCAGCAGCTTTCCCCATGCCTACGAGCAGTACTTC.

The chain recombines TRBV5-6 with TRBJ1-2; D unclear. V gave up 4 bases and J gave up 2 bases, with 9 bases separating them. This CDR3 has 13 residues. Germline lookup yields CDR1 SGHDT and CDR2 YYEEEE. CDR3 sequence (DNA): TGTGCCAGCAGCGTGGTCGGGAACTATGGCTACACCTTC. Translation gives CASSVVGNYGYTF.

The genes are TRBV5-1 and TRBJ2-7, with D perhaps TRBD2 (7 bases). There are 15 residues in the CDR3. Germline CDR1 and CDR2: SGHRS and YFSETQ. V lost 5 bases to trimming and J lost 2 bases, with 17 bases between them. The CDR3 protein is CASSLGGPRPYEQYF. The CDR3 bases are TGCGCCAGCAGTCTCGGGGGGCCGCGTCCCTACGAGCAGTACTTC.

This chain links TRBV9 with TRBJ1-5, with D possibly being TRBD1 (6 bases). Per the germline V gene, CDR1 is SGDLS and CDR2 is YYNGEE. This CDR3 has 15 residues. Trimming left V 0 bases short and J 6 bases short, with 13 bases between. The CDR3 DNA follows: TGTGCCAGCAGCGTAGGGGCAGGGGCTGGTCAGCCCCAGCATTTT. Translation gives CASSVGAGAGQPQHF. The full variable domain, with the rest looked up from reference TRBV9 and TRBJ1-5, is DSGVTQTPKHLITATGQRVTLRCSPRSGDLSVYWYQQSLDQGLQFLIQYYNGEERAKGNILERFSAQQFPDLHSELNLSSLELGDSALYFCASSVGAGAGQPQHFGDGTRLSIL.

This chain connects TRBV6-2 or TRBV6-3 to TRBJ1-1, with 7 bases that match TRBD1. The germline V gene encodes CDR1 MNHEY and CDR2 SVGEGT. V was pared by 2 bases and J by 0 bases, with 3 bases of the junction left unmatched. The CDR3 is 15 amino acids. CDR3: CASSYRDSMNTEAFF. CDR3 DNA: TGTGCCAGCAGTTACCGGGACAGCATGAACACTGAAGCTTTCTTT.

The DNA of the CDR3 is TGCGCCAGCAGAAGTGTAGACAGGGCGGGTGAAAAACTGTTTTTT. It translates to CASRSVDRAGEKLFF. The rearrangement links TRBV5-1 to TRBJ1-4, with TRBD1 matching over 7 bases. CDR1 and CDR2 from the germline V gene are SGHRS and YFSETQ. CDR3 length: 15 amino acids. J lost 7 bases, V lost 5 bases, and 11 bases had no gene match.

The chain links TRBV21-1 to TRBJ2-5; the table's D gene call, TRBD2, was not cross checked with the DNA. TRBV21-1 is a pseudogene locus. The CDR3 is 15 amino acids. The chain's CDR3 is CANRGGNRCPETQYF. The DNA of the CDR3 is TGTGCCAACAGGGGGGGGAATCGATGTCCGGAGACCCAGTACTTC.

V and J are TRBV19 and TRBJ2-5, with a possible D match to TRBD2 (6 bases). The V and J ends lost 1 base and 0 bases respectively, with 9 bases between them. The CDR3 extends over 15 amino acids. The V gene's germline CDR1 is LNHDA and CDR2 SQIVND (reference sequence). CDR3 amino acids: CASSIARGNQETQYF. The CDR3 nucleotides are TGTGCCAGTAGTATAGCCCGGGGGAACCAAGAGACCCAGTACTTC.

The chain employs TRBV5-6 and TRBJ1-2; TRBD1 matches 10 bases. CDR3 length: 12 amino acids. CDR1 is SGHDT, CDR2 YYEEEE, per germline. J gave up 14 bases and V 3 bases, and 7 bases lay outside the gene matches. In DNA form, the CDR3 reads TGTGCCAGCAGCTCCTTTGGACAGGGGGATACCTTC. This translates into CASSSFGQGDTF.

The chain links TRBV6-2 or TRBV6-3 to TRBJ1-1; unclear D gene. Germline loops: CDR1 MNHEY, CDR2 SVGEGT. There are 14 residues in the CDR3. Trimming stripped 5 bases from V and 5 bases from J, with 15 bases between. The CDR3 DNA sequence: TGTGCCAGCAGTGACCCCCCCGGAGGGACTGAAGCTTTCTTT. Protein sequence: CASSDPPGGTEAFF.

This chain uses TRBV19 with TRBJ1-6; 8 bases line up with TRBD1. This CDR3 comprises 14 residues. Trimming at V came to 7 bases and at J to 7 bases, leaving 6 bases not matched to a gene. Germline CDR1 is LNHDA and CDR2 is SQIVND (reference sequence). The CDR3: CASMLDRGNSPLHF. Here the CDR3 DNA reads TGTGCCAGTATGCTTGACAGGGGAAATTCACCCCTCCACTTT.

Of note for this clone: Other DNA sequences in the sample encode the same CDR3. This chain uses TRBV19 with TRBJ2-3; 7 bases map to TRBD2. This CDR3 is built from 13 residues. Germline-derived CDR1 and CDR2 are LNHDA and SQIVND (reference sequence). V lost 6 bases, J lost 2 bases, and 2 bases stayed unmatched. The CDR3 DNA sequence: TGTGCCAGTAGCGGGGGGATCACAGATACGCAGTATTTT. The encoded protein is CASSGGITDTQYF.

The chain has TRBV27 and TRBJ1-2; 7 bases line up with TRBD1. This CDR3 has 12 amino acids. From germline, CDR1 is MNHEY and CDR2 SMNVEV (reference sequence). V lost 6 bases and J lost 7; bases outside the gene matches: 5. CDR3 coding DNA: TGTGCCAGCAGAACAGGGGCCCGTGGCTACACCTTC. It specifies CASRTGARGYTF.

CDR3 region: CASRAQGAVWGYTF. The CDR3 nucleotides read TGTGCCAGCAGGGCACAGGGGGCGGTTTGGGGCTACACCTTC. The gene calls are TRBV6-5 and TRBJ1-2; 9 nucleotides match TRBD1. The CDR3 runs 14 residues. Looked up from germline, CDR1 is MNHEY and CDR2 is SVGAGI. V shed 6 bases and J 8 bases; nucleotides not matched to a gene: 10.

J is TRBJ1-4 and V is TRBV7-2, with 7 nucleotides matching TRBD1. Germline V gene lookup returns CDR1 SGHTA and CDR2 FQGNSA. The trim removed 2 bases at V and 7 bases at J, leaving 10 bases unmatched. This CDR3 region has 16 residues. CDR3 coding DNA: TGTGCCAGCAGCTTATATGGGACAGTTTTTAGTGAAAAACTGTTTTTT. It codes for CASSLYGTVFSEKLFF.

V and J are TRBV5-4 and TRBJ2-5; 13 bases map to TRBD2. Trimming removed 5 bases from V and 5 bases from J; junction bases left unmatched: 6. This CDR3 comprises 15 residues. Germline values: CDR1 SGHNT, CDR2 YYREEE (reference sequence). CDR3 sequence reads: CASRSSTSGGETQYF. CDR3 in DNA: TGTGCCAGCAGATCCTCGACTAGCGGGGGGGAGACCCAGTACTTC.

This chain uses TRBV20-1 with TRBJ1-2; D is unclear. CDR1 is DFQATT and CDR2 is SNEGSKA in the germline V gene (reference sequence). The CDR3 runs 11 residues. Trimming left V 2 bases short and J 9 bases short, with 10 bases between. The CDR3 is CSARTGSSYTF. The CDR3 coding sequence is TGCAGTGCTAGAACTGGGAGCAGCTACACCTTC.

There are a few counts of this clone. This chain links TRBV19 with TRBJ2-5, with 11 bases fitting TRBD1. CDR1 and CDR2 (germline): LNHDA, SQIVND (reference sequence). The CDR3 loop spans 15 amino acids. Trimming took 4 bases from V and 4 from J; bases not matched to a gene: 5. The chain's CDR3 is CASSTGTGGSETQYF. The CDR3 region has the DNA TGTGCCAGTAGTACGGGGACAGGGGGGTCAGAGACCCAGTACTTC.

The V gene is TRBV19, the J gene TRBJ1-5, with D possibly being TRBD1 (6 bases). The CDR3 length is 21 residues. The germline V and J ends were trimmed by 0 bases and 4 bases, with 28 bases remaining between them. Germline assignment: CDR1 LNHDA and CDR2 SQIVND (reference sequence). In nucleotides, the CDR3 is TGTGCCAGTAGTATAGAGAGAGGGGGGGTTACAGGAGGTGGACGAAATCAGCCCCAGCATTTT. As protein: CASSIERGGVTGGGRNQPQHF.

The rearrangement joins TRBV12-3 or TRBV12-4 to TRBJ2-3, with D uncertain. This CDR3 comprises 13 residues. Trimming removed 8 bases from V and 4 bases from J, with 13 bases in between. The CDR3 DNA is TGTGCCAGCGGCACTACCGTCTCAGATACGCAGTATTTT. It yields the protein CASGTTVSDTQYF.

This sequence joins TRBV9 and TRBJ2-2; maybe TRBD2 (5 bases). V lost 3 bases and J lost 4, with 10 bases in between. The CDR3 runs 14 residues. The germline gives CDR1 SGDLS, CDR2 YYNGEE. The CDR3 region is CASSALSGTGELFF. The CDR3 nucleotides are TGTGCCAGCAGCGCACTCAGCGGCACCGGGGAGCTGTTTTTT.